Listed below are T cell receptor beta chains from one sample, sequenced in a study of blood T cell repertoires in COVID-19. Generated by immunoSEQ multiplex PCR, the TCRdb table keeps only in-frame clones and is missing some. The sample contains 250,000 or so clones, roughly 86% of which appear only once. Input material: peripheral blood. The receptors were gathered from a man at least 80 years old with acute or convalescent COVID-19. The CDR3 runs from the conserved cysteine through the conserved F or W. Fields, in order: CDR3 DNA, CDR3 protein, J gene, V gene, clone size, D gene. A D gene is named only where the DNA matches it firmly. The size field is filled for only some rows; it gives once, few, many or a size class.

TGTGCCAGCAAGTCTCGGGGGGTTGGGGAGACCCAGTACTTC	CASKSRGVGETQYF	TRBJ2-5	TRBV5-4	NA	TRBD2
TGTGCCAGCAGTTTTGCAGGGATGGGTACGCAGTATTTT	CASSFAGMGTQYF	TRBJ2-3	TRBV28	NA	NA
TGCAGTGCTAGTACGGGACTAGCGGGGGACCTTAGCACAGATACGCAGTATTTT	CSASTGLAGDLSTDTQYF	TRBJ2-3	TRBV20-1	NA	TRBD2
TGCGCCACCGCAGCAGGACAGGGACCCTACGAGCAGTACTTC	CATAAGQGPYEQYF	TRBJ2-7	TRBV5-1	few	TRBD1
TGTGCCAGCAGCCCGCACAGGGGGCGAGGAAACACCATATATTTT	CASSPHRGRGNTIYF	TRBJ1-3	TRBV7-8	NA	TRBD1
TGTGCCAGCAGTCAGGGGGCAGGTTACGAGCAGTACTTC	CASSQGAGYEQYF	TRBJ2-7	TRBV2	few	TRBD1
TGTGCCAGCAGTCGCAACTCCAGGGGGGAAGCTTTCTTT	CASSRNSRGEAFF	TRBJ1-1	TRBV6-5	NA	TRBD1
TGTGCCAGCAGTGTACAGGGGGTCCCAAATAATTCACCCCTCCACTTT	CASSVQGVPNNSPLHF	TRBJ1-6	TRBV2	once	TRBD1
TGTGCCAGTAGTATAACAGGGGACGCCGGGGAGCTGTTTTTT	CASSITGDAGELFF	TRBJ2-2	TRBV19	NA	TRBD1
TGCGCCAGCAGCTTGGTGGCAGGCAATGAAAAACTGTTTTTT	CASSLVAGNEKLFF	TRBJ1-4	TRBV5-1	once	NA
TGTGCCAGCAGTGACCCTTATAGCAATCAGCCCCAGCATTTT	CASSDPYSNQPQHF	TRBJ1-5	TRBV6-1	NA	NA
TGTGCCAGCTCACCGGAGACAGGGGGGGTGGAGCAGTACTTC	CASSPETGGVEQYF	TRBJ2-7	TRBV18	NA	TRBD1
TGTGCCAGCAGCCCACCCATGGCAGCGGGCTACACCTTC	CASSPPMAAGYTF	TRBJ1-2	TRBV7-2	NA	NA
TGTGCCAGCAGTGGACAGGCAACCAGGGGGGCCAACGTCCTGACTTTC	CASSGQATRGANVLTF	TRBJ2-6	TRBV6-4	NA	NA
TGTGCCAGCAGCTTAGACTCAGGGGGCCCCAACGAGCAGTACTTC	CASSLDSGGPNEQYF	TRBJ2-7	TRBV11-3	NA	TRBD1
TGTGCCAGCAGCCCCGGAGTACACACCGGGGAGCTGTTTTTT	CASSPGVHTGELFF	TRBJ2-2	TRBV5-6	NA	NA
TGTGCCAGCATACACGCGGGGGCCTATGGCTACACCTTC	CASIHAGAYGYTF	TRBJ1-2	TRBV6-5	NA	NA
TGTGCCAGCAGTGGACAGGGGGCGAATGAAAAACTGTTTTTT	CASSGQGANEKLFF	TRBJ1-4	TRBV2	NA	TRBD1
TGTGCCAGTCTCCGGGACAGGGTCGGTAGGGGCGGTGGCTACACCTTC	CASLRDRVGRGGGYTF	TRBJ1-2	TRBV28	NA	TRBD1
TGTGCCAGCTCACCTATGGGACAGATGGGTCACTATGGCTACACCTTC	CASSPMGQMGHYGYTF	TRBJ1-2	TRBV18	NA	TRBD1
TGTGCCAGCGTAATACAGGGGAGAACTGAAGCTTTCTTT	CASVIQGRTEAFF	TRBJ1-1	TRBV28	NA	TRBD1
TGCGCCAGCAGCTTGGGACAGGAGACCTACGAGCAGTACTTC	CASSLGQETYEQYF	TRBJ2-7	TRBV5-1	few	NA
TGTGCCAGCACCCCCAAAACGCCTAGCGGGGGTAGTGGGGCCAACGTCCTGACTTTC	CASTPKTPSGGSGANVLTF	TRBJ2-6	TRBV21-1	NA	NA
TGTGCCAGCAGTCCTTCAGGGGGATACTATGGCTACACCTTC	CASSPSGGYYGYTF	TRBJ1-2	TRBV27	few	TRBD1
TGTGCCAGCGGGGGGACAGTAGGCTACGAGCAGTACTTC	CASGGTVGYEQYF	TRBJ2-7	TRBV2	few	NA
TGTGCAAGTCGCTTAGTGGTATCCGGGACAGGGGAAACGGAGACCCAGTACTTC	CASRLVVSGTGETETQYF	TRBJ2-5	TRBV12-2	NA	NA
TGTGCCAGCAGCTTGACAGGGGGCGCTTCTGAAGCTTTCTTT	CASSLTGGASEAFF	TRBJ1-1	TRBV5-5	NA	TRBD1
TGTGCCAGTACCAGGACTAGGCCTCCCGGGGCCAACGTCCTGACTTTC	CASTRTRPPGANVLTF	TRBJ2-6	TRBV19	NA	TRBD2
TGCAGCGTTGAAGGTAGTAGCGGGGAGCCTAACGAGCAGTACTTC	CSVEGSSGEPNEQYF	TRBJ2-7	TRBV29-1	NA	TRBD2
TGTGCCACCAGCAGAGGGAGTGGGACAGGATCCTACGAGCAGTACTTC	CATSRGSGTGSYEQYF	TRBJ2-7	TRBV15	NA	TRBD1
TGTGCCAGTAGTGCCGTTCCGGGACAGGGCCTCCACTTT	CASSAVPGQGLHF	TRBJ1-6	TRBV19	NA	TRBD1